Listed here is a single T cell receptor (beta chain). These data are taken from a study of CD4 and CD8 cells across lung adenocarcinoma regions. The ends were cut back, 6 bases at V and 4 bases at J, with 15 bases in the middle. The V gene's germline CDR1 is WSHSY and CDR2 SAAADI. CDR3 length: 14 amino acids. The patients had localized lung adenocarcinoma, a non-small cell subtype. Using its own MiXCR run on the PCR reads, TCRdb lists one record per CDR3 protein. The sample contains about 19,000 distinct CDR3 sequences, 46% of which appear only once. The rearrangement joins TRBV10-2 to TRBJ2-5; TRBD1 is a possible D gene (6 bases). The sequenced sample consisted of CD4+ T cells from the margin of a lung tumor. The sequence came from a male donor with lung adenocarcinoma. The CD4 and CD8 labels of this study may be unreliable. CDR3 in amino acids: CASSRVAGAETQYF. The CDR3 DNA reads TGCGCCAGCAGCCGGGTGGCAGGGGCAGAGACCCAGTACTTC.